The TCR beta chain described here comes from a study of PD-1 blockade in mismatch repair-deficient tumors. In the study overall: All were previously treated, progressing patients with some twelve mismatch repair-deficient cancer types. Study-wide results and limits: Tumor-resident clones, often undetectable pretreatment in blood, expanded then contracted after pembrolizumab.

TCRdb's table, derived via immunoSEQ multiplex PCR, lists solely in-frame clones and lacks some. The repertoire holds 85,000 to 130,000 clones, with about 79% as singletons. To note about this clone: Its antigen is still unknown. Mismatch with germline at one junction end may stem from a read error.

The CDR3 runs to 10 residues. Germline V gives CDR1 SNHLY, CDR2 FYNNEI. Mismatch repair deficiency was confirmed in all patients, by PCR or immunohistochemistry. TCRs were sequenced from a few patients responding to pembrolizumab. The TCR sequence derives from an adult with mismatch repair-deficient cancer. The starting material was peripheral blood, obtained roughly eight months after starting pembrolizumab. The V and J genes are TRBV2 and TRBJ2-7; D is undetermined. The CDR3 reads CASSALRLGF. The CDR3 coding sequence is TGTGCCAGCAGTGCGCTGAGGTTGGGCTTC.